The sequence of this T cell receptor beta chain was determined in a study of blood T cell repertoires in COVID-19. Across the whole study: PBMCs, B-cell-depleted T cells, or T cells provided the cDNA or gDNA that made up the material.

From germline, CDR1 is SGHTA and CDR2 FQGTGA. The CDR3 sequence is 13 residues long. V lost 1 base and J lost 5, with 6 bases in between. Some clones are missing from TCRdb's copy, which holds only in-frame ones; the method was immunoSEQ multiplex PCR. The sample consists of 350,000 to 450,000 clones, 75% to 90% of them appearing once. The rearrangement joins TRBV7-3 to TRBJ1-5; D is undetermined. Sequenced sample: peripheral blood. The receptor was derived from a middle-aged woman with COVID-19, enrolled during active disease. As DNA, the CDR3 is TGTGCCAGCAGCTTAATGGCGGATCAGCCCCAGCATTTT. This gives the protein CASSLMADQPQHF.